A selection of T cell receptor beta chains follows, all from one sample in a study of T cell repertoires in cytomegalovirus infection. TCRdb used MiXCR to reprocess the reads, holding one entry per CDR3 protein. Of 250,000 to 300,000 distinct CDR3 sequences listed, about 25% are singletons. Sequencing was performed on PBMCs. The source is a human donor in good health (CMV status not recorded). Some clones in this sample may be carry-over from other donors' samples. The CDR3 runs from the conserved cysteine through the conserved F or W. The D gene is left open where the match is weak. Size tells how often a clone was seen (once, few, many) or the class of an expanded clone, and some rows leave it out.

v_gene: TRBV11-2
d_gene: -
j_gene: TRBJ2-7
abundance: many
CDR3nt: TGTGCCAGCAGCTTAATGAGAGCGGCCCCCTCCTACGAGCAGTACTTC
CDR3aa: CASSLMRAAPSYEQYF

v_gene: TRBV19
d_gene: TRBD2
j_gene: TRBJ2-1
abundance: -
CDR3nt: TGTGCCAGTAGTATAGGTGGCGGGAGGATCGATGAGCAGTTCTTC
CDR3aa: CASSIGGGRIDEQFF

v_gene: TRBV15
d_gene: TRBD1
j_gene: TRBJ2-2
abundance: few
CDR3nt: TGTGCCACCCGGACAGGGCGGACCGGGGAGCTGTTTTTT
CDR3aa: CATRTGRTGELFF

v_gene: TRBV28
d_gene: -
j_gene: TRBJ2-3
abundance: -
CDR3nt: TGTGCCAGCAGTTTTAGCATAACCTCGGGTACGCAGTATTTT
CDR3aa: CASSFSITSGTQYF

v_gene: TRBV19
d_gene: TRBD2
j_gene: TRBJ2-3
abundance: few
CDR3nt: TGTGCCAGTAGTCCCCTGGGGGGGGATACGCAGTATTTT
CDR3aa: CASSPLGGDTQYF

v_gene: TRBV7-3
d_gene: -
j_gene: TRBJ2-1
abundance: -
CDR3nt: TGTGCCAGCAGTCCCGGGTGGAGGGGCGAAAACAATGAGCAGTTCTTC
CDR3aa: CASSPGWRGENNEQFF

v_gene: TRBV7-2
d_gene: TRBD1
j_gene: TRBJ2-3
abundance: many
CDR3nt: TGTGCCAGCAGCTTAGGGAACAGGGGTGGCACAGATACGCAGTATTTT
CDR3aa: CASSLGNRGGTDTQYF

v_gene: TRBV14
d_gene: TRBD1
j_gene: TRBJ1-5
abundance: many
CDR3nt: TGTGCCAGCAGCCGAAAAACCGGGACAGGGGCCTTAGAAAATCAGCCCCAGCATTTT
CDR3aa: CASSRKTGTGALENQPQHF

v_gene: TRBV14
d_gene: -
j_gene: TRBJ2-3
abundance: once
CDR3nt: TGTGCCAGCAGCTACGGTAACTCAGATACGCAGTATTTT
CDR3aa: CASSYGNSDTQYF

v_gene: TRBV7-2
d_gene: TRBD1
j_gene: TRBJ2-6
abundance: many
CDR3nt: TGTGCCAGCAGCACACGACCGGGACAGGGCCCTGGGGCCAACGTCCTGACTTTC
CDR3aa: CASSTRPGQGPGANVLTF

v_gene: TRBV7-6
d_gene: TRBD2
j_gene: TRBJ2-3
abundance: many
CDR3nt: TGTGCCAGCAGCTTAGAAAGCGGGAGAATAGATACGCAGTATTTT
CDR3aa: CASSLESGRIDTQYF

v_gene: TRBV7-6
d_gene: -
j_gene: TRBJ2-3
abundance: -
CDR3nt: TGTGCCAGCAGCCCGGGACTGCCCCTCGATACGCAGTATTTT
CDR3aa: CASSPGLPLDTQYF

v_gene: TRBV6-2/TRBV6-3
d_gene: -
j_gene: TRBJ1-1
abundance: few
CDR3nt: TGTGCCAGCAGAGCCGAAAGGGGTTTTACTGAAGCTTTCTTT
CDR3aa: CASRAERGFTEAFF

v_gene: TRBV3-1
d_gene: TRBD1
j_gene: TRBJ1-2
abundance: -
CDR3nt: TGTGCCAGCAGCCCCCTCCCCGGGACAGGGGAAGGCTACACCTTC
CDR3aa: CASSPLPGTGEGYTF

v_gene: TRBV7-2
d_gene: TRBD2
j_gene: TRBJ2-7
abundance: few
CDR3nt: TGTGCCAGCAGCTTAGCAGGACTAGCGGGGGGTGAGGAGCAGTACTTC
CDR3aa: CASSLAGLAGGEEQYF

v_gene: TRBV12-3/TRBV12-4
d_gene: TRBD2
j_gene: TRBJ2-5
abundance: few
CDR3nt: TGTGCCAGCAGTTTACTAGCGGAAGAGACCCAGTACTTC
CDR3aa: CASSLLAEETQYF

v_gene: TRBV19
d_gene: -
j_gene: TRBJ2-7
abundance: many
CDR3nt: TGTGCCAGTAGCCGACAGAGCTCCTACGAGCAGTACTTC
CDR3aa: CASSRQSSYEQYF

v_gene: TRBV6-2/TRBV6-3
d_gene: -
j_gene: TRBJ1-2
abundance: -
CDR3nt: TGTGCCAGCAGTTACTCGAAACCCGGCTATGGCTACACCTTC
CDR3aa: CASSYSKPGYGYTF

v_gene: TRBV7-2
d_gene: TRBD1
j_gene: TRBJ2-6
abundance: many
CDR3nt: TGTGCCAGCAGCTTAGGGTTTACAGGGGGCGCTGGGGCCAACGTCCTGACTTTC
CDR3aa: CASSLGFTGGAGANVLTF

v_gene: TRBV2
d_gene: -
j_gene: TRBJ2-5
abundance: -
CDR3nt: TGTGCCAGCAGTGACCAGGACCAAGAGACCCAGTACTTC
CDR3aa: CASSDQDQETQYF

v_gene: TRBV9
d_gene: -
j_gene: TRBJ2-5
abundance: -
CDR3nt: TGTGCCAGCAGCGTAGAGGCTCACCGGGAGACCCAGTACTTC
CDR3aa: CASSVEAHRETQYF

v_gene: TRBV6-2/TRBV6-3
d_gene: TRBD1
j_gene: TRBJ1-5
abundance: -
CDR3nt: TGTGCCAGCAGTTCACAGGGACAGGGGCCTAATCAGCCCCAGCATTTT
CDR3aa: CASSSQGQGPNQPQHF

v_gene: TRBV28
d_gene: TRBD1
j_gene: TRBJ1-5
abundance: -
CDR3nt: TGTGCCAGCAGTTGGGACAGCTATCAGCCCCAGCATTTT
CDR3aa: CASSWDSYQPQHF